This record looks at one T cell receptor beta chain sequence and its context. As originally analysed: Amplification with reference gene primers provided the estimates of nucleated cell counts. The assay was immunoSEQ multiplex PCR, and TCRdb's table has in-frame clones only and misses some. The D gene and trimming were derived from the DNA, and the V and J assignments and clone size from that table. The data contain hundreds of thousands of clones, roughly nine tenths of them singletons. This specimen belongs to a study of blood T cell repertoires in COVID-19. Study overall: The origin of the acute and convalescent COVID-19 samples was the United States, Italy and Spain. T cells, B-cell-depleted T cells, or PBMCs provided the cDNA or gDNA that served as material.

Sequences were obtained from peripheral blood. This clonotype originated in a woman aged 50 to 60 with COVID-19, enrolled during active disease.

The CDR3 here is CASSVAADPGSPEAFF. Here the CDR3 DNA reads TGTGCCAGCAGCGTAGCAGCGGACCCGGGGTCCCCTGAAGCTTTCTTT. This rearrangement joins TRBV9 to TRBJ1-1, with D uncertain. V shed 0 bases and J shed 6 bases, with 18 bases lying between them. From germline, CDR1 is SGDLS and CDR2 YYNGEE. CDR3 size: 16 residues.